Listed below are T cell receptor beta chains from one sample, sequenced in a study of beta chain features in type 1 diabetes. Measured with immunoSEQ multiplex PCR; TCRdb has only the in-frame clones, and not every one. Seen here are a few hundred thousand clones, 10% to 15% observed once, and the top ten hold 0.0095% to 0.011%. The sample taken for sequencing was naive CD4+ T cells from blood. Source of these receptors: a woman aged 18-29 years with type 1 diabetes. CDR3s include the opening cysteine and the closing phenylalanine or tryptophan. D genes are given only for firm matches. Only some rows state a clone size, as once, few, many or a class for expanded clones.

size | J | D | V | DNA | CDR3
few | TRBJ2-7 | . | TRBV5-1 | TGCGCCAGCACCCCCCGTCTAGGGGCCTACGAGCAGTACTTC | CASTPRLGAYEQYF
few | TRBJ2-5 | . | TRBV5-1 | TGCGCCAGCAGCTTTGCCGGGGGAGAGACCCAGTACTTC | CASSFAGGETQYF
few | TRBJ2-3 | TRBD2 | TRBV7-2 | TGTGCCAGCAGCTTATTCCATGGCGGGGGGAACACAGATACGCAGTATTTT | CASSLFHGGGNTDTQYF
few | TRBJ1-2 | . | TRBV10-3 | TGTGCCATCAGTGAGTCCAGCTATGGCTACACCTTC | CAISESSYGYTF
once | TRBJ1-6 | . | TRBV18 | TGTGCCAGCTCACTCCGACAGCATAATTCACCCCTCCACTTT | CASSLRQHNSPLHF
. | TRBJ2-1 | . | TRBV10-3 | TGTGCCATCGCCCAACGGGATGAGCAGTTCTTC | CAIAQRDEQFF
. | TRBJ2-7 | TRBD1 | TRBV25-1 | TGTGCCAGCAGTCGGACAGGGAACGAGCAGTACTTC | CASSRTGNEQYF
few | TRBJ2-2 | TRBD1 | TRBV10-3 | TGTGCCATCAGCCAGGGACAGGCGTCCACCGGGGAGCTGTTTTTT | CAISQGQASTGELFF
few | TRBJ2-1 | TRBD1 | TRBV18 | TGTGCCAGCTCACCGCGGCAGGGGGAAGTCAATGAGCAGTTCTTC | CASSPRQGEVNEQFF
. | TRBJ2-3 | . | TRBV5-1 | TGCGCCAGCAGCCCTCGTTTAGCAACAGATACGCAGTATTTT | CASSPRLATDTQYF
few | TRBJ2-1 | TRBD2 | TRBV5-1 | TGCGCCAGCAGCTCGGGACTAGGGTACAATGAGCAGTTCTTC | CASSSGLGYNEQFF